These 12 T cell receptor beta chains were all obtained from the same sample, sequenced in a study of blood T cell repertoires in COVID-19. Measured with immunoSEQ multiplex PCR; TCRdb has only the in-frame clones, and not every one. Among fewer than 85,000 clones, about 76% were seen once, and the ten largest hold 20%. The material sequenced was peripheral blood. Receptors originate from a woman aged 80 or older with active or convalescent COVID-19.

The rearrangement joins TRBV2 to TRBJ2-3, with D possibly matching TRBD1 (6 bases). Looked up from germline, CDR1 is SNHLY and CDR2 is FYNNEI. Trimming left V 6 bases short and J 0 bases short, with 13 bases between. The CDR3 is 15 amino acids. Here the CDR3 reads CASSFDRTSTDTQYF. CDR3 bases: TGTGCCAGCAGCTTCGACAGGACTAGCACAGATACGCAGTATTTT.

The gene calls are TRBV10-1 and TRBJ2-1, with D perhaps matching TRBD1 (6 bases). In germline, CDR1 is WNHNN, CDR2 SYGVQD (reference sequence). The CDR3 has 16 residues. Trimming removed 0 bases at V and 5 bases at J, with 14 bases between. The CDR3: CASSESGANRDNEQFF. In DNA form, the CDR3 reads TGCGCCAGCAGTGAGTCGGGGGCCAACAGAGACAATGAGCAGTTCTTC.

The chain is built from TRBV5-4 and TRBJ2-2, with D maybe TRBD2 (5 bases). The CDR3 is 17 amino acids. Trimming stripped 0 bases from V and 4 bases from J, with 16 bases between. The germline V gene encodes CDR1 SGHNT and CDR2 YYREEE (reference sequence). CDR3 sequence: CASSLVRGSGSTGELFF. CDR3 DNA: TGTGCCAGCAGCTTGGTTCGGGGATCGGGGAGCACCGGGGAGCTGTTTTTT.

This clone has only a few counts. The rearrangement links TRBV15 to TRBJ2-7, with 7 bases aligning to TRBD1. With 5 bases clipped from V and 6 bases from J, the junction kept 7 bases outside the gene matches. The CDR3 is 13 residues long. Germline V gene lookup returns CDR1 LNHNV and CDR2 YYDKDF (reference sequence). The CDR3 loop reads CATSGRTGSEQYF. The DNA for the CDR3 is TGTGCCACCAGCGGACGGACAGGATCCGAGCAGTACTTC.

The chain employs TRBV30 and TRBJ1-2; perhaps TRBD1 as D (6 bases). V was clipped by 2 bases and J by 7 bases, with 11 bases between them. The CDR3 spans 12 residues. Germline CDR1 and CDR2: GTSNPN and SVGIG (reference sequence). The CDR3 bases are TGTGCCTGGAGTACCCCGACAGGTGGCTACACCTTC. Its translation: CAWSTPTGGYTF. Drawing the rest from reference TRBV30 and TRBJ1-2, the complete variable domain is SQTIHQWPATLVQPVGSPLSLECTVEGTSNPNLYWYRQAAGRGLQLLFYSVGIGQISSEVPQNLSASRPQDRQFILSSKKLLLSDSGFYLCAWSTPTGGYTFGSGTRLTVV.

The chain uses TRBV6-6 and TRBJ2-7; 9 nucleotides agree with TRBD2. The CDR3 loop spans 11 amino acids. Germline assignment: CDR1 MNHNY and CDR2 SVGAGI (reference sequence). V lost 8 bases and J lost 13; bases outside the gene matches: 9. CDR3 DNA sequence: TGTGCCAGCCTCAGCGGGGGGCAGTCCTACTTC. Its protein product is CASLSGGQSYF.

The CDR3 nucleotides read TGCGCCAGCAGCCAGGGGACAGGATTTATTGGCTACACCTTC. It is translated as CASSQGTGFIGYTF. The rearrangement uses TRBV4-1 and TRBJ1-2; 8 bases map to TRBD1. The CDR3 loop spans 14 amino acids. Germline assignment: CDR1 MGHRA and CDR2 YSYEKL. The V and J ends lost 3 bases and 7 bases, in that order; junction bases with no gene match: 7.

CDR3 coding DNA: TGTGCCAGCAGTTACCGGCAGGAGGGTCCCTACGAGCAGTACTTC. Its protein is CASSYRQEGPYEQYF. This chain uses TRBV6-2 or TRBV6-3 with TRBJ2-7; tentatively, D is TRBD2 (6 bases). Trimming left V 2 bases short and J 2 bases short, with 13 bases between. The CDR3 spans 15 residues. Germline V CDR1 and CDR2: MNHEY, SVGEGT.

This chain connects TRBV30 to TRBJ1-2; no definite D call. Germline V gene sequence: CDR1 GTSNPN, CDR2 SVGIG (reference sequence). This CDR3 is built from 13 residues. The V gene lost 4 bases and the J gene lost 0 bases, with 9 bases spanning the gap. CDR3 in DNA: TGTGCCTGGAACCCGGGGACTAACTATGGCTACACCTTC. Residues: CAWNPGTNYGYTF.

This clone has a handful of counts. This rearrangement joins TRBV15 to TRBJ1-4; D might be TRBD1 (6 bases). The germline CDR1 and CDR2 sequences are LNHNV and YYDKDF (reference sequence). There are 15 residues in the CDR3. V lost 0 bases and J lost 6, with 11 bases in between. CDR3 loop: CATSRDRGRDEKLFF. The CDR3 DNA reads TGTGCCACCAGCAGAGACAGGGGTAGGGATGAAAAACTGTTTTTT.

This clone came up once. This chain uses TRBV4-1 with TRBJ2-7; 10 positions agree with TRBD1. The CDR3 runs 14 residues. CDR1 and CDR2 from the germline V gene are MGHRA and YSYEKL. V lost 2 bases and J lost 4; bases outside the gene matches: 2. The CDR3, as DNA: TGCGCCAGCAGCCAAACGGACAGGGGGTACGAGCAGTACTTC. Protein: CASSQTDRGYEQYF.

This clone was counted a few times. The chain links TRBV7-2 to TRBJ1-4; D remains ambiguous. Per germline, CDR1 SGHTA and CDR2 FQGNSA. The V and J ends lost 5 bases and 4 bases respectively, with 14 bases between them. The CDR3 is made up of 15 amino acids. CDR3 residues: CASSPTVGLNEKLFF. In nucleotides, the CDR3 is TGTGCCAGCAGCCCGACGGTGGGCCTTAATGAAAAACTGTTTTTT.